This T cell receptor (beta chain) was recorded in a study of blood T cell repertoires in COVID-19. For the study at large: Sources were T cells, B-cell-depleted T cells, or PBMCs; the material itself was cDNA or gDNA.

In the original workflow: Counts of nucleated cells, estimated from reference gene primer amplification, were obtained. Produced via immunoSEQ multiplex PCR; TCRdb's table is partial and in-frame only. The V and J calls and clone size were taken over from that table, and D and trimming were inferred from the DNA. The table records 150,000 to 200,000 clones, roughly 84% of them present only once. Exposed study participants had met a COVID-19 case within 2 weeks before entry. CDR1 MNHEY and CDR2 SVGEGT come from the germline V gene. Trimming stripped 6 bases from V and 8 bases from J, with 16 bases between. This CDR3 is built from 14 residues.

This chain connects TRBV6-2 or TRBV6-3 to TRBJ2-2; a weak D match, TRBD2 (5 bases). This TCR was sampled from a man between 65 and 85 years old who had been exposed to COVID-19. Input material: PBMCs or T cells enriched from blood (not recorded which). The CDR3 DNA sequence: TGTGCCAGCAGCGCCTATGCGGGCGAAGGGGAGCTGTTTTTT. Translation gives CASSAYAGEGELFF.